This TCR beta chain was recorded in a study of OX40 agonist ivuxolimab in advanced cancers. Study information: Participants, roughly 80% male, averaged approximately 56 years of age, ranging from roughly 23 to 80. Of the patients, three showed partial responses, one with hepatocellular carcinoma and two with cutaneous melanoma. Findings and caveats of the study: In the 0.1 to 3.0 mg/kg range, CD4+ and CD8+ blood T cells had expanded clonally by week 6. The mean number of expanded clones was higher in CD8+ T cells than in CD4+.

The CDR3 sequence is 14 residues long. The V gene's germline CDR1 is SEHNR and CDR2 FQNEAQ (reference sequence). V was shortened by 1 base and J by 2 bases, with 7 bases between the two germline ends. TCRdb's copy holds only in-frame clones and misses some; the assay was immunoSEQ multiplex PCR. The sample records roughly 60,000 clones, approximately 91% being singletons. Turning to this clone: The antigen is not known.

Sample: CD4+ or CD8+ T cells sorted from blood, taken in a trial of the OX40 agonist ivuxolimab. The chain combines TRBV7-9 with TRBJ2-3, with D hard to call. This receptor was taken from an adult with an advanced solid tumor such as melanoma, head and neck, liver or kidney cancer. The CDR3 DNA follows: TGTGCCAGCAGCTTAGGTGGGAACACAGATACGCAGTATTTT. It specifies CASSLGGNTDTQYF.